The present TCR beta chain was sequenced within a study of T cell changes during pregnancy in multiple sclerosis. Clones were read by immunoSEQ multiplex PCR, and TCRdb kept only the in-frame ones, dropping some. Of around 120,000 clones listed, roughly 92% are singletons. V lost 4 bases and J lost 4; bases outside the gene matches: 9. Germline V CDR1 and CDR2: SGDLS, YYNGEE. This CDR3 is 17 amino acids long. The sample here was peripheral blood, taken after pregnancy. The V and J genes are TRBV9 and TRBJ2-2, with TRBD2 identical over 11 bases. This clonotype was obtained from a female donor with multiple sclerosis, enrolled in a pregnancy study. In nucleotides, the CDR3 is TGTGCCAGCAGCTCCAGCCTAGCGGGGGGTCTCACCGGGGAGCTGTTTTTT. Translation gives CASSSSLAGGLTGELFF.